This T cell receptor beta chain was captured in a study of human T cells and chemical hapten exposure. Per the original data handling: 90,000 to 100,000 TCRs per sample was the median, with a range of about 20,000 to 690,600. TCRdb passed the RACE reads through MiXCR, listing each CDR3 protein once. For this entry, the V and J calls and clone size follow TCRdb and not the study's own pipeline. The sample lists fewer than 200,000 distinct CDR3 sequences, 25% to 35% seen once, with about 2.8% in the top ten. CDR1 and CDR2 (germline): SGHRS, YFSETQ. Trimming shortened V by 0 bases and J by 5 bases, and 14 bases separated the two germline ends. The CDR3 totals 15 residues. Described time point: pre-sensitization, week 0. Indicated treatment: therapeutic diphenylcyclopropenone sensitization with weekly scalp DPC. Total RNA extraction was carried out from unfractionated whole blood.

The TCR sequence derives from a woman in her thirties with alopecia areata. Some clones in this sample may be carry-over from other donors' samples. J is TRBJ1-1 and V is TRBV5-1, with a weak D call TRBD1 (5 bases). The source was whole blood, collected in connection with sensitization to the hapten diphenylcyclopropenone (DPC). CDR3 region: CASSLDPGVKTEAFF. The CDR3 region has the DNA TGCGCCAGCAGCTTGGATCCGGGGGTAAAGACTGAAGCTTTCTTT.